The clone carrying this TCR beta chain has just a few counts. What it binds is not known. This sample is part of a study of tumor-infiltrating lymphocytes in primary liver carcinoma. The study's findings and limits: Significantly larger top-250-clone fractions were found in tumors than in blood (p = 0.039). Tumor-adjacent and tumor-blood pairs shared a smaller degree of overlap than tumor region pairs. Just around 7-25% of top clones spanned all five tumor regions.

CDR1 DFQATT and CDR2 SNEGSKA come from the germline V gene (reference sequence). CDR3 length: 14 amino acids. The J segment lost 3 bases and the V segment lost 5 bases, leaving 0 bases of the junction unmatched. Unsorted bulk tissue, about 20-32 mg of it, served as the source for co-extraction of RNA and DNA. TCR beta cDNA was made from 500 ng total RNA with a constant-region primer. Libraries covering TCR beta were generated through three nested multiplex PCR rounds (using a slightly modified ARM-PCR). The two initial PCR rounds, roughly 10 cycles each, used TRBV1-TRBV30 forward and C-beta reverse primers. TCRdb processed the multiplex PCR reads anew with MiXCR; each CDR3 protein has one entry. The table shows 99,000 or so distinct CDR3 sequences, with approximately 71% occurring only once.

The chain uses TRBV20-1 and TRBJ2-2, with 13 nucleotides matching TRBD2. This clonotype was sampled from an older woman with primary liver carcinoma and hepatitis B virus infection. Sequenced material: liver tumor tissue from sampling region 5. Subset here: tumor region T5, tumor centre. CDR3 amino acids: CSAGLAGDTGELFF. In DNA, the CDR3 is TGCAGTGCTGGACTAGCGGGAGACACCGGGGAGCTGTTTTTT.